The TCR beta chain under discussion was sequenced for a study of blood T cell repertoires in COVID-19. Background on the study: Donors in the United States, Italy and Spain gave samples during acute or convalescent COVID-19.

Germline assignment: CDR1 SGHTA and CDR2 FQGNSA. The CDR3 is 13 amino acids. Trimming shortened V by 3 bases and J by 7 bases, and 12 bases separated the two germline ends. Sequencing used immunoSEQ multiplex PCR; TCRdb keeps in-frame clones, though not all of them. The sample includes about 310,000 clones, 89% of them seen just once. The clonotype originates from a woman aged 25-40 years who had recovered from COVID-19. V is TRBV7-2 and J is TRBJ1-1, with no clear D. Sequenced input: PBMCs or T cells enriched from blood (not recorded which). The CDR3 nucleotides are TGTGCCAGCAGCTTTCCGAGCGGGAGTGAAGCTTTCTTT. Protein product: CASSFPSGSEAFF.